This TCR beta chain was sequenced during a study of T cells in Graves' hyperthyroidism and ophthalmopathy. Amplified regions were TCR beta CDR3 sequences from RNA transcripts. Initially, a first-round RT-PCR of the TCR CDR3 employed the HTBI primer set. TCRdb re-called the multiplex PCR reads with MiXCR, one entry per CDR3 protein. Here the sample spans 500,000 to 600,000 distinct CDR3 sequences, roughly 45% being singletons. Lactation, pregnancy, other autoimmune disease or uncontrolled infection excluded patients. The CDR3 runs 16 residues. CDR1 SGDLS and CDR2 YYNGEE come from the germline V gene. The clonotype comes from an adult woman with Graves' disease, either hyperthyroidism or ophthalmopathy (not recorded which). Sequencing used peripheral blood or thyroid tissue (not recorded which). The genes are TRBV9 and TRBJ2-7; 12 bases map to TRBD1. The J call could be wrong; TRBJ2-1 is a better fit for the DNA end. CDR3 protein: CASSALGDRGRWEQFF. The CDR3 region has the DNA TGTGCCAGCAGCGCTTTGGGGGACAGGGGGCGGTGGGAGCAGTTCTTC.